The 21 T cell receptor beta chains below come from one sample, sequenced in a study of shared clonotypes between healthy human individuals (dated by TCRdb to 2020 to 2021). The library was made by the immunoSEQ multiplex PCR assay. This is the immuneACCESS table as TCRdb keeps it, with only in-frame sequences that have V and J called. A part of the clones is gone; compared with another copy, unresolved V genes explain less than half, and the rest is unexplained. The sample table shows millions of clones, and 85% to 95% are seen once. About 1.8% of the sample belongs to the ten largest clones. CD8 naive samples were obtained by positive selection for CCR7 among CD45RO-negative cells, yielding a CD45RA+CCR7+ population from which TemRA cells were excluded. Specimen: naive CD8+ T cells from PBMCs. Reading the label with the study, this specimen's cell subset or site is: CD45RA+CCR7+. The receptors stem from a man aged 18 to 35 in good health. Some clones in this sample may be carry-over from other donors' samples.

This rearrangement joins TRBV27 to TRBJ2-1; 9 bases map to TRBD2. V trimming: 6 bases; J trimming: 6 bases; junction bases outside the gene matches: 9. The CDR3 length is 15 residues. CDR1 is MNHEY and CDR2 is SMNVEV in the germline V gene (reference sequence). The CDR3 sequence: CASSAGREGTNEQFF. CDR3 sequence (DNA): TGTGCCAGCAGCGCGGGGCGGGAGGGAACCAATGAGCAGTTCTTC.

The chain's CDR3 is CAWRAPTGGLFGYTF. The DNA of the CDR3 is TGTGCCTGGAGGGCCCCAACTGGGGGGCTTTTTGGCTACACCTTC. The genes are TRBV30 and TRBJ1-2, with a tentative D call TRBD1 (6 bases). V was clipped by 3 bases and J by 7 bases, with 21 bases between them. The CDR3 has 15 residues. Germline CDR1 GTSNPN, CDR2 SVGIG (reference sequence).

The chain has TRBV30 and TRBJ2-1, with 12 bases fitting TRBD2. CDR3 length equals 16 residues. Trimming took 4 bases from V and 4 from J; bases not matched to a gene: 8. Germline values: CDR1 GTSNPN, CDR2 SVGIG (reference sequence). CDR3 bases: TGTGCCTGGACGCCAGTCGGACTAGCGGGGTACAATGAGCAGTTCTTC. It is translated as CAWTPVGLAGYNEQFF. The full variable domain, its missing parts supplied by reference TRBV30 and TRBJ2-1, is SQTIHQWPATLVQPVGSPLSLECTVEGTSNPNLYWYRQAAGRGLQLLFYSVGIGQISSEVPQNLSASRPQDRQFILSSKKLLLSDSGFYLCAWTPVGLAGYNEQFFGPGTRLTVL.

The chain joins TRBV6-5 to TRBJ2-7; 7 nucleotides agree with TRBD2. Germline CDR1 and CDR2: MNHEY and SVGAGI. The CDR3 totals 13 residues. The V segment lost 2 bases and the J segment 3 bases; nucleotides outside the gene matches: 1. CDR3 sequence (DNA): TGTGCCAGCAGTTACCGCGGGGGCTACGAGCAGTACTTC. Protein: CASSYRGGYEQYF.

The chain carries TRBV27 and TRBJ2-7; 8 nucleotides match TRBD1. Germline V gives CDR1 MNHEY, CDR2 SMNVEV (reference sequence). Germline trimming cut 6 bases from V and 2 bases from J; bases unmatched to any gene: 9. The CDR3 has 15 amino acids. The CDR3 bases are TGTGCCAGCAGAACTGACAGGGGTCAGACCTACGAGCAGTACTTC. Amino acids: CASRTDRGQTYEQYF.

This clone was detected a few times. The chain couples TRBV30 to TRBJ1-1, with TRBD1 matching over 11 bases. The germline CDR1 and CDR2 sequences are GTSNPN and SVGIG (reference sequence). With V trimmed by 7 bases and J by 4 bases, 2 bases remained unmatched. The CDR3 is 12 residues long. The CDR3 sequence: CALGQGVTEAFF. The DNA for the CDR3 is TGTGCCTTGGGACAGGGGGTCACTGAAGCTTTCTTT.

The rearrangement links TRBV9 to TRBJ2-6; no reliable D call. The V end was cut by 1 base, the J end by 0 bases, with 5 bases between. CDR1 is SGDLS, CDR2 YYNGEE, per germline. The length of the CDR3 is 15 residues. The CDR3 DNA follows: TGTGCCAGCAGCGTAACACCCTCTGGGGCCAACGTCCTGACTTTC. This sequence encodes CASSVTPSGANVLTF.

The chain joins TRBV27 to TRBJ1-1; D remains ambiguous. The CDR3 runs 14 residues. Germline V gene lookup returns CDR1 MNHEY and CDR2 SMNVEV (reference sequence). Trimming took off 0 bases at V and 3 bases at J, with 8 bases between the two ends. This CDR3 reads CASSLSIGYTEAFF. The CDR3 nucleotides read TGTGCCAGCAGTTTATCGATCGGGTACACTGAAGCTTTCTTT.

This clone was detected once. The chain has TRBV7-3 and TRBJ2-5, with 8 bases that match TRBD1. V trimming: 4 bases; J trimming: 5 bases; junction bases outside the gene matches: 6. This CDR3 has 14 amino acids. The germline CDR1 and CDR2 sequences are SGHTA and FQGTGA. The chain's CDR3 is CASSWTGPGETQYF. CDR3 nucleotide sequence: TGTGCCAGCAGCTGGACAGGGCCCGGGGAGACCCAGTACTTC.

The V call is TRBV6-5, the J call TRBJ1-5; D remains ambiguous. The V end lost 0 bases, the J end lost 9 bases, and 9 bases lay between the germline ends. CDR1 is MNHEY and CDR2 is SVGAGI in the germline V gene. The length of the CDR3 is 13 residues. The chain's CDR3 is CASSYSSGRPQHF. CDR3 bases: TGTGCCAGCAGTTACTCGTCTGGGAGGCCCCAGCATTTT.

The genes are TRBV6-1 and TRBJ1-3; D is unclear. CDR1 and CDR2 (germline): MNHNS, SASEGT. V was cut by 1 base and J by 1 base, with 5 bases left in between. This CDR3 region has 14 residues. The CDR3: CASSEVGSGNTIYF. The CDR3, as DNA: TGTGCCAGCAGTGAAGTAGGGTCTGGAAACACCATATATTTT.

The chain links TRBV6-1 to TRBJ2-5, with 9 nucleotides matching TRBD2. Trimming removed 4 bases from V and 5 bases from J; junction bases left unmatched: 5. In germline, CDR1 is MNHNS, CDR2 SASEGT. CDR3 size: 14 residues. The CDR3 is CASSGGRGYETQYF. The CDR3 DNA is TGTGCCAGCAGTGGCGGGAGGGGATATGAGACCCAGTACTTC.

The V and J genes are TRBV13 and TRBJ2-3; the D gene is possibly TRBD2 (6 bases). CDR1 and CDR2 (germline): PRHDT, FYEKMQ (reference sequence). This CDR3 is built from 16 residues. Trimming shortened V by 8 bases and J by 0 bases, and 18 bases separated the two germline ends. Written as DNA, the CDR3 is TGTGCCAGCGGGTGGGCGGGGACCCCTAGCACAGATACGCAGTATTTT. Its translation is CASGWAGTPSTDTQYF.

The gene calls are TRBV19 and TRBJ2-1; D is perhaps TRBD2 (6 bases). The CDR3 is 13 amino acids. The germline V gene encodes CDR1 LNHDA and CDR2 SQIVND (reference sequence). Trimming removed 6 bases from V and 7 bases from J, with 13 bases in between. The chain's CDR3 is CASSPGVGNEQFF. The CDR3 DNA sequence: TGTGCCAGTAGCCCGGGGGTAGGGAATGAGCAGTTCTTC.

The genes are TRBV6-6 and TRBJ2-1; D not resolved. This CDR3 has 11 amino acids. Trimming left V 3 bases short and J 10 bases short, with 7 bases between. Germline CDR1 reads MNHNY; CDR2 reads SVGAGI (reference sequence). The CDR3 nucleotides read TGTGCCAGCAGTTATAAGTACGAGCAGTTCTTC. It is translated as CASSYKYEQFF.

The CDR3 spells CASSLLREVPRQYF. For the CDR3, the DNA is TGTGCCAGCAGCTTATTGCGGGAGGTGCCCAGGCAGTACTTC. The rearrangement uses TRBV7-9 and TRBJ2-7; 8 positions match TRBD2. Germline V CDR1 and CDR2: SEHNR, FQNEAQ (reference sequence). Trimming at V came to 2 bases and at J to 9 bases, leaving 9 bases not matched to a gene. The CDR3 consists of 14 residues.

This chain joins TRBV9 and TRBJ2-3; 7 bases map to TRBD2. Trimming cost V 0 bases and J 5 bases; bases outside gene matches: 9. The germline gives CDR1 SGDLS, CDR2 YYNGEE. CDR3 size: 16 residues. The CDR3 DNA reads TGTGCCAGCAGCGTAGTGCCTAGCGGACCGCTAGATACGCAGTATTTT. Its translation is CASSVVPSGPLDTQYF.

The chain is built from TRBV15 and TRBJ2-1, with 11 bases that match TRBD2. There are 15 residues in the CDR3. CDR1 is LNHNV, CDR2 YYDKDF, per germline (reference sequence). V lost 8 bases to trimming and J lost 3 bases; unmatched junction nucleotides: 6. DNA of the CDR3: TGTGCCACCGCGGGGGGGACTAGCGGCTACAATGAGCAGTTCTTC. It yields the protein CATAGGTSGYNEQFF.

V usage is TRBV27 and J usage is TRBJ2-4, with 9 bases matching TRBD1. Germline V gene sequence: CDR1 MNHEY, CDR2 SMNVEV (reference sequence). Trimming cost V 5 bases and J 1 base; bases outside gene matches: 6. The CDR3 consists of 16 residues. CDR3 amino acids: CASSRRTGDAKNIQYF. In DNA, the CDR3 is TGTGCCAGCAGTCGACGGACAGGGGACGCCAAAAACATTCAGTACTTC.

The chain is built from TRBV5-1 and TRBJ2-2; D not resolved. The CDR3 sequence is 15 residues long. Germline CDR1 and CDR2: SGHRS and YFSETQ. V was trimmed by 2 bases and J by 5 bases, leaving 13 bases between them. The CDR3 DNA reads TGCGCCAGCAGCTTTCAAGGAAAGGGTACCGGGGAGCTGTTTTTT. Translated: CASSFQGKGTGELFF.

Here the CDR3 reads CASSGRREYETQYF. Here the CDR3 DNA reads TGTGCCAGCAGCGGAAGGCGGGAGTACGAGACCCAGTACTTC. The chain uses TRBV9 and TRBJ2-5, with 7 nucleotides matching TRBD2. V gave up 3 bases and J gave up 5 bases; unmatched junction bases: 7. The CDR3 consists of 14 residues. CDR1 SGDLS and CDR2 YYNGEE come from the germline V gene. Together with reference TRBV9 and TRBJ2-5, the CDR3 gives the full variable domain: DSGVTQTPKHLITATGQRVTLRCSPRSGDLSVYWYQQSLDQGLQFLIQYYNGEERAKGNILERFSAQQFPDLHSELNLSSLELGDSALYFCASSGRREYETQYFGPGTRLLVL.